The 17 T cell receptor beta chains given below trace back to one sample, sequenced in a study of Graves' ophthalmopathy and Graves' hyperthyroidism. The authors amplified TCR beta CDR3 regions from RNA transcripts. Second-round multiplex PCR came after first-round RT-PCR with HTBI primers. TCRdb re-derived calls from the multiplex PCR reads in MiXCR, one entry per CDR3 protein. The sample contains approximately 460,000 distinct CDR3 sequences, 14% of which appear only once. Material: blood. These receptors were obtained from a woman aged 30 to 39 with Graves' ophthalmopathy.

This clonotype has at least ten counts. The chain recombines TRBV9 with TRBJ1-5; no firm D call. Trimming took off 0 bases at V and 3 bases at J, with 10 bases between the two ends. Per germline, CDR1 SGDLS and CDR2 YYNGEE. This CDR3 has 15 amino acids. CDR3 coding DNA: TGTGCCAGCAGCGTAGGTGTGGGGAACAATCAGCCCCAGCATTTT. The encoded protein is CASSVGVGNNQPQHF. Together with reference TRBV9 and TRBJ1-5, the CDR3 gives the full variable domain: DSGVTQTPKHLITATGQRVTLRCSPRSGDLSVYWYQQSLDQGLQFLIQYYNGEERAKGNILERFSAQQFPDLHSELNLSSLELGDSALYFCASSVGVGNNQPQHFGDGTRLSIL.

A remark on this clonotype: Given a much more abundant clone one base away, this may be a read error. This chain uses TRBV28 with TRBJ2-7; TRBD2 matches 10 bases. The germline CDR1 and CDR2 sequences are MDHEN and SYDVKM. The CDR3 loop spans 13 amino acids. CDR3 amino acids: CDIASGSTYEQYF. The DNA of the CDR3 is TGTGACATCGCTAGCGGGAGTACGTACGAGCAGTACTTC.

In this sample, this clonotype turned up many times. CDR3 in amino acids: CATRFGGLYTF. The CDR3, as DNA: TGTGCCACCCGGTTTGGGGGTCTCTACACCTTC. The chain couples TRBV15 to TRBJ1-2; possible D gene TRBD1, 5 bases. Trimming took off 8 bases at V and 10 bases at J, with 14 bases between the two ends. From germline, CDR1 is LNHNV and CDR2 YYDKDF (reference sequence). This CDR3 region has 11 residues.

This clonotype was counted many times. The DNA for the CDR3 is TGTGCCAGCAGTCGGACAGGGACCACCGGGGAGCTGTTTTTT. Protein sequence: CASSRTGTTGELFF. V is TRBV6-2 or TRBV6-3 and J is TRBJ2-2; 8 nucleotides align to TRBD1. CDR1 is MNHEY, CDR2 SVGEGT, per germline. The CDR3 has 14 amino acids. With V trimmed by 5 bases and J by 4 bases, 3 bases remained unmatched.

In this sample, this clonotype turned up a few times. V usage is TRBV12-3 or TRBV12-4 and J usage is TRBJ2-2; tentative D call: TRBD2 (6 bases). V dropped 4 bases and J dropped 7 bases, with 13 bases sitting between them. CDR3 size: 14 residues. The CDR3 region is CASSWRGMNGELFF. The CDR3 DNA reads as TGTGCCAGCAGTTGGAGGGGCATGAACGGGGAGCTGTTTTTT.

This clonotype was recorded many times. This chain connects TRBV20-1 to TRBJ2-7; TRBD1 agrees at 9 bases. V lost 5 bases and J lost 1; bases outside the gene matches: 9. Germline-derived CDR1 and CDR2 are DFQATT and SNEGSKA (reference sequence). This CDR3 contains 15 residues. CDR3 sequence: CSALRGQGASYEQYF. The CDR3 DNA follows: TGCAGTGCTCTCAGGGGACAGGGAGCGTCCTACGAGCAGTACTTC.

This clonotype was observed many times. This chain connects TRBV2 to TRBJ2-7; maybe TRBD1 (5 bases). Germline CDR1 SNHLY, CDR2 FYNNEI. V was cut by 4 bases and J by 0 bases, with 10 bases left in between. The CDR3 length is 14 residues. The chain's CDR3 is CASSGQSFSYEQYF. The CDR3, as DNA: TGTGCCAGCAGTGGACAGAGTTTCTCCTACGAGCAGTACTTC.

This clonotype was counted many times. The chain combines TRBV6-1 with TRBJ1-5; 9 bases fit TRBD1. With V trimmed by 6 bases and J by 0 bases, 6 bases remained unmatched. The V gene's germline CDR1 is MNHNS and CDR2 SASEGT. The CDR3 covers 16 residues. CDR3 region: CASSDRGTYSNQPQHF. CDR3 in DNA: TGTGCCAGCAGCGACAGGGGGACCTATAGCAATCAGCCCCAGCATTTT.

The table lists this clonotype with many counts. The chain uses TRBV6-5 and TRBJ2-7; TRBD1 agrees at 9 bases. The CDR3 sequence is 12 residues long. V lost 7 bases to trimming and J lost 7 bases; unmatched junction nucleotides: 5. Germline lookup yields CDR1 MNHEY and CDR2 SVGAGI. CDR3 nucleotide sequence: TGTGCCAGCAAACAGGGGGCTGGGGAGCAGTACTTC. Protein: CASKQGAGEQYF.

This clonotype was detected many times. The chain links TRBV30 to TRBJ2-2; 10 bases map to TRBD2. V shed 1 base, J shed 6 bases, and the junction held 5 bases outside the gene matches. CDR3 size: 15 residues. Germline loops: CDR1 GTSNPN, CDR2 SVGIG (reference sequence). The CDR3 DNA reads TGTGCCTGGAGTGACCACGGACTAGCGGCCGGGGAGCTGTTTTTT. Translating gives CAWSDHGLAAGELFF.

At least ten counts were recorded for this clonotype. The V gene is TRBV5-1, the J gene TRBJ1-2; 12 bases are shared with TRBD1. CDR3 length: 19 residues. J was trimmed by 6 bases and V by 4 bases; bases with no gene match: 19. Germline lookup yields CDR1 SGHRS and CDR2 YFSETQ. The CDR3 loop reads CASSVPGQGAVIDLHGYTF. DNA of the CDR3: TGCGCCAGCAGCGTCCCGGGACAGGGGGCGGTCATCGATTTGCATGGCTACACCTTC.

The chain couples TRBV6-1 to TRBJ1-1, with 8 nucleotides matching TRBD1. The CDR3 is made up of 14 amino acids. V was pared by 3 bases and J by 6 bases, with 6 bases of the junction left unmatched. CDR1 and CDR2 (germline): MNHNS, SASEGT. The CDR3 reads CASSDETGVAEAFF. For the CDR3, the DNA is TGTGCCAGCAGTGACGAGACAGGGGTGGCTGAAGCTTTCTTT.

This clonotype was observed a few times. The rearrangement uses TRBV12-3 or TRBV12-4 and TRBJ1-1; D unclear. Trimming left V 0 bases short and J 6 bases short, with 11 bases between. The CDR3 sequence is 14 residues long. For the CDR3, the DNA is TGTGCCAGCAGTTTAGCGCGAGGGTCGGCTGAAGCTTTCTTT. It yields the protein CASSLARGSAEAFF.

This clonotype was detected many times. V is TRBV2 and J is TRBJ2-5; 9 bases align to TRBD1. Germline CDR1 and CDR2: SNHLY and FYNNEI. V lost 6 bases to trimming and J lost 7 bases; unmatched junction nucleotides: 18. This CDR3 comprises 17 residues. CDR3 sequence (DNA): TGTGCCAGCAGAGGCGGGACAGGGTCCGTATACAGGGGGACCCAGTACTTC. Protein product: CASRGGTGSVYRGTQYF.

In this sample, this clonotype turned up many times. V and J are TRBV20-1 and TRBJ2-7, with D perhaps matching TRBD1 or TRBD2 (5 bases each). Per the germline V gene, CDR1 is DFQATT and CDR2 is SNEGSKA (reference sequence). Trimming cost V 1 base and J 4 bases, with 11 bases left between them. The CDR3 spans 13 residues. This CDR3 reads CSARVRDRYEQYF. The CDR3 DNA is TGCAGTGCTAGAGTACGGGACCGATACGAGCAGTACTTC.

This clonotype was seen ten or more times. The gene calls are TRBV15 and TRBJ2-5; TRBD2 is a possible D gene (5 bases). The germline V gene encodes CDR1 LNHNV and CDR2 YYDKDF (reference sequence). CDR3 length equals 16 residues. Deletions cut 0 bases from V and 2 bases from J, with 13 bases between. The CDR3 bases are TGTGCCACCAGCAGAGATCGCGCGCGAGGGCAAGAGACCCAGTACTTC. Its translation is CATSRDRARGQETQYF.

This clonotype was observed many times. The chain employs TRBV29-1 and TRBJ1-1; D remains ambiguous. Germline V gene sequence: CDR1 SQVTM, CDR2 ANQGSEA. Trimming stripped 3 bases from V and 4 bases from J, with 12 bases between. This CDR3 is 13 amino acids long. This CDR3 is CSVEGRLGTEAFF. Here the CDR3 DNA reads TGCAGCGTTGAGGGCAGGTTGGGCACTGAAGCTTTCTTT.